This TCR beta chain is from a study of blood T cell repertoires in COVID-19. Assay: immunoSEQ multiplex PCR; the TCRdb copy retains only in-frame clones and omits some. This sample has roughly 200,000 clones, with around 76% found just once. From germline, CDR1 is MNHEY and CDR2 SMNVEV (reference sequence). The V gene lost 2 bases and the J gene lost 2 bases, with 7 bases spanning the gap. The CDR3 is 14 amino acids. This clonotype originated in a woman aged 45-65 years with active or convalescent COVID-19. This rearrangement joins TRBV27 to TRBJ1-3; D perhaps matches TRBD1 (5 bases). The sample consisted of peripheral blood. The CDR3 protein is CASSLSRAGNTIYF. CDR3 in DNA: TGTGCCAGCAGTTTAAGCAGGGCTGGAAACACCATATATTTT.